This TCR beta chain derives from a study of vaccination and CD4 T cells after COVID-19. The overall study: Post-vaccination specimens were collected at a median of roughly 65 days following dose two (range 14 to 241). The control cultures got either a CEFX pool, an HIV-1 Nef pool, or no peptide at all.

With 3 bases removed from V and 2 bases from J, the gap between germline ends came to 8 bases. Germline V gives CDR1 DFQATT, CDR2 SNEGSKA (reference sequence). CDR3 size: 13 residues. An Oncomine TCR Beta short-read assay was used to sequence the DNA from cultured CD4+ T cells. TCRdb called the PCR reads again in MiXCR, with one record for every CDR3 protein. This table has approximately 15,000 distinct CDR3 sequences, less than 45% appearing once. A word on this clonotype: Its antigen remains unknown.

Treatment reported: approximately nine-day PBMC culture with coronavirus spike peptide pools or control peptides (ViraFEST assay). Via ViraFEST, peptide pools expanded antigen-specific T cells before TCR sequencing. PBMC cultures, at about 1.8 million cells per well, received approximately 10 IU/ml IL-2 and 10 ug/ml peptide pools. This clonotype originated in a human donor who received a COVID-19 vaccine. The V and J genes are TRBV20-1 and TRBJ1-3, with D maybe TRBD1 (5 bases). Sequencing was performed on CD4+ T cells from blood, cultured in vitro, taken before SARS-CoV-2 vaccination. CDR3 protein: CSASRGPGNTIYF. CDR3 bases: TGCAGTGCTAGTCGGGGCCCTGGAAACACCATATATTTT.